Following are 18 T cell receptor beta chains from one sample sequenced in a study of response to subunit inactivated influenza vaccine. TCRdb used MiXCR to reprocess the RT-PCR reads, holding one entry per CDR3 protein. Among about 620,000 distinct CDR3 sequences, 12% were seen once, and the ten largest hold about 9.4%. The sample consisted of PBMCs from blood, taken on the day of vaccination. The origin of the receptors is a man aged 45-60 years who received an inactivated influenza vaccine.

The genes are TRBV4-2 and TRBJ2-1; possible D gene TRBD1, 6 bases. V lost 3 bases and J 0 bases, leaving 9 bases between the germline ends. This CDR3 has 15 amino acids. Germline lookup yields CDR1 LGHNA and CDR2 YNFKEQ. CDR3 amino acids: CASSHAGVSYNEQFF. The DNA for the CDR3 is TGTGCCAGCAGCCACGCAGGGGTCTCCTACAATGAGCAGTTCTTC.

The chain recombines TRBV20-1 with TRBJ2-7, with D perhaps matching TRBD1 (6 bases). From germline, CDR1 is DFQATT and CDR2 SNEGSKA (reference sequence). Trimming cost V 3 bases and J 0 bases, with 12 bases left between them. This CDR3 has 14 residues. CDR3 protein: CSASGRGGSYEQYF. In DNA form, the CDR3 reads TGCAGTGCTAGCGGCAGGGGTGGCTCCTACGAGCAGTACTTC.

This clonotype was found a few times. The chain employs TRBV10-3 and TRBJ2-3; 7 nucleotides line up with TRBD1. The CDR3 is made up of 13 amino acids. The germline V gene has CDR1 ENHRY and CDR2 SYGVKD. Unmatched junction bases numbered 4, after V lost 10 bases and J lost 0 bases. CDR3 sequence: CASRGQSTDTQYF. CDR3 sequence (DNA): TGTGCCAGCCGGGGACAGAGCACAGATACGCAGTATTTT.

This clonotype occurred a few times. The chain recombines TRBV10-3 with TRBJ2-7; maybe TRBD2 (6 bases). Deletions cut 6 bases from V and 6 bases from J, with 12 bases between. The CDR3 is made up of 12 amino acids. In germline, CDR1 is ENHRY, CDR2 SYGVKD. The CDR3 spells CAIRSGDTEQYF. The DNA of the CDR3 is TGTGCCATCAGGTCGGGGGATACCGAGCAGTACTTC.

The V gene is TRBV3-1, the J gene TRBJ2-7; 12 nucleotides align to TRBD2. The CDR3 runs 18 residues. The germline gives CDR1 LGHDT, CDR2 YNNKEL (reference sequence). The J segment lost 0 bases and the V segment lost 1 base, leaving 7 bases of the junction unmatched. CDR3 coding DNA: TGTGCCAGCAGCCAAGCTAGCGGGAGGGTTGGGACCTCCTACGAGCAGTACTTC. Encoded protein: CASSQASGRVGTSYEQYF.

The V gene is TRBV5-1, the J gene TRBJ2-7; 10 bases are a match to TRBD2. This CDR3 contains 15 residues. Germline CDR1 is SGHRS and CDR2 is YFSETQ. The V segment lost 0 bases and the J segment 4 bases; nucleotides outside the gene matches: 4. CDR3 residues: CASSLEAGGRYEQYF. DNA of the CDR3: TGCGCCAGCAGCTTGGAAGCGGGGGGGCGGTACGAGCAGTACTTC.

The chain uses TRBV4-3 and TRBJ2-7, with 7 bases aligning to TRBD1. V lost 1 base, J lost 3 bases, and 3 bases stayed unmatched. The germline V gene has CDR1 LGHNA and CDR2 YSLEER. The CDR3 is 14 amino acids. CDR3 protein: CASSQAQGNYEQYF. The CDR3 region has the DNA TGCGCCAGCAGCCAAGCACAGGGGAACTACGAGCAGTACTTC.

This clonotype showed up many times. The rearrangement links TRBV20-1 to TRBJ2-3; D is undetermined. The V end was cut by 6 bases, the J end by 1 base, with 14 bases between. Germline CDR1 and CDR2: DFQATT and SNEGSKA (reference sequence). The CDR3 covers 14 residues. CDR3 sequence (DNA): TGCAGTGCCCGGCCAGTCGGAGGCACAGATACGCAGTATTTT. This gives the protein CSARPVGGTDTQYF.

This clonotype came up once. The chain is built from TRBV27 and TRBJ1-5; possibly TRBD1 for D (5 bases). CDR3 size: 15 residues. Germline lookup yields CDR1 MNHEY and CDR2 SMNVEV (reference sequence). V shed 6 bases and J shed 3 bases, with 15 bases lying between them. The chain's CDR3 is CASSREGRPNQPQHF. Here the CDR3 DNA reads TGTGCCAGCAGCCGGGAGGGGCGGCCCAATCAGCCCCAGCATTTT.

This clonotype was seen many times. The V call is TRBV3-1, the J call TRBJ1-1; D may be TRBD1 (6 bases). Germline values: CDR1 LGHDT, CDR2 YNNKEL (reference sequence). Trimming stripped 0 bases from V and 4 bases from J, with 6 bases between. This CDR3 is 13 amino acids long. DNA of the CDR3: TGTGCCAGCAGCCAAGACAGGGGCACTGAAGCTTTCTTT. It encodes CASSQDRGTEAFF.

Ten or more counts support this clonotype. The chain employs TRBV12-3 or TRBV12-4 and TRBJ2-3, with TRBD2 matching over 11 bases. CDR3 length: 15 residues. V shed 6 bases and J 5 bases; nucleotides not matched to a gene: 7. The chain's CDR3 is CASSALAGVGDTQYF. As DNA, the CDR3 is TGTGCCAGCAGCGCACTAGCGGGAGTGGGAGATACGCAGTATTTT.

This clonotype was recorded at least ten times. CDR3 DNA sequence: TGTGCCAGCAGTTTCGGTCAGACGATGAACACTGAAGCTTTCTTT. Protein: CASSFGQTMNTEAFF. The V call is TRBV12-3 or TRBV12-4, the J call TRBJ1-1; D gene unclear. The CDR3 consists of 15 residues. V gave up 3 bases and J gave up 0 bases, with 11 bases separating them.

This clonotype was detected only once. CDR3 in DNA: TGTGCCAGCAGCTATCTCACCGGAGCTTTCTTT. This codes for CASSYLTGAFF. The chain carries TRBV9 and TRBJ1-1; D is ambiguous. This CDR3 contains 11 residues. Trimming stripped 4 bases from V and 10 bases from J, with 11 bases between. Germline V gene sequence: CDR1 SGDLS, CDR2 YYNGEE. Supplemented by reference TRBV9 and TRBJ1-1, the full variable domain reads DSGVTQTPKHLITATGQRVTLRCSPRSGDLSVYWYQQSLDQGLQFLIQYYNGEERAKGNILERFSAQQFPDLHSELNLSSLELGDSALYFCASSYLTGAFFGQGTRLTVV.

This clonotype was recorded a few times. The chain recombines TRBV29-1 with TRBJ2-7, with 14 bases fitting TRBD2. Germline lookup yields CDR1 SQVTM and CDR2 ANQGSEA. V gave up 2 bases and J gave up 3 bases; unmatched junction bases: 9. This CDR3 is 17 amino acids long. The CDR3 nucleotides read TGCAGCGTTGAAAGACGATCTGGGACTAGCGGGAGCTACGAGCAGTACTTC. Amino acids: CSVERRSGTSGSYEQYF.

This clonotype came up a few times. The V gene is TRBV20-1, the J gene TRBJ2-5; the D gene is possibly TRBD1 (6 bases). The ends were cut back, 2 bases at V and 4 bases at J, with 17 bases in the middle. This CDR3 has 15 amino acids. The germline V gene encodes CDR1 DFQATT and CDR2 SNEGSKA (reference sequence). The DNA for the CDR3 is TGCAGTGCTAGAATACATCCAGGGGAAAGAGAGACCCAGTACTTC. Amino acids: CSARIHPGERETQYF.

In its sample, this clonotype was seen a few times. CDR3 in DNA: TGTGCCAGCAGTCAAGGACAGGGGAAGACTGAAGCTTTCTTT. Its translation is CASSQGQGKTEAFF. The V gene is TRBV6-1, the J gene TRBJ1-1; 9 bases align to TRBD1. This CDR3 region has 14 residues. Unmatched junction bases numbered 6, after V lost 5 bases and J lost 5 bases. The germline V gene has CDR1 MNHNS and CDR2 SASEGT.

There are many counts of this clonotype. This chain uses TRBV28 with TRBJ2-7; D call uncertain. The CDR3 totals 13 residues. V gave up 6 bases and J gave up 0 bases, with 9 bases separating them. Germline V CDR1 and CDR2: MDHEN, SYDVKM. CDR3 DNA sequence: TGTGCCAGCAGAGCAGGTCGCTCCTACGAGCAGTACTTC. It codes for CASRAGRSYEQYF.

This clonotype was detected ten times or more. The chain couples TRBV28 to TRBJ2-7, with D possibly TRBD2 on 5 matching bases. The CDR3 loop spans 13 amino acids. Germline V lookup: CDR1 MDHEN, CDR2 SYDVKM. Between the trimmed V and J ends, which lost 3 bases and 9 bases, there was a span of 15 bases. The CDR3 sequence: CASSFISKGGQYF. The CDR3 DNA is TGTGCCAGCAGTTTTATTTCTAAAGGAGGGCAGTACTTC.